This paragraph covers one TCR beta chain sequence. Its specificity is not known. These data belong to a study of shared clonotypes between healthy human individuals. Assay used: immunoSEQ multiplex PCR; TCRdb lists only in-frame clones, some missing. The profile covers about 960,000 clones, with 60% to 85% appearing a single time and over 1.3% taken by the ten largest. Study results and limitations: Clonotypes that were shared across a handful of donors made up around 5% of naive CD4 clonotypes.

The clonotype was recovered from a man between 18 and 35 years old in good health. What was sequenced was memory CD4+ T cells sorted from blood. The sample's subset: CD45RA-negative fraction.

The CDR3 here is CATQREAYNEQFF. In DNA, the CDR3 is TGTGCCACCCAGCGGGAGGCCTACAATGAGCAGTTCTTC. This chain joins TRBV7-9 and TRBJ2-1, with TRBD2 matching 9 bases. The germline gives CDR1 SEHNR, CDR2 FQNEAQ (reference sequence). The CDR3 is 13 residues long. The junction had 3 bases not matched to a gene; V was cut back by 10 bases and J by 2 bases. Variable domain in full (rest from reference TRBV7-9 and TRBJ2-1): DTGVSQNPRHKITKRGQNVTFRCDPISEHNRLYWYRQTLGQGPEFLTYFQNEAQLEKSRLLSDRFSAERPKGSFSTLEIQRTEQGDSAMYLCATQREAYNEQFFGPGTRLTVL.